These T cell receptor beta chains were read from a single sample in a study of blood T cell repertoires in COVID-19. TCRdb keeps only in-frame clones here, not all; method: immunoSEQ multiplex PCR. The sample carries about 170,000 clones, 84% recorded once. The source material was peripheral blood. These TCRs come from a woman aged 70-85 years with COVID-19, enrolled during active disease. Each CDR3 is given with its conserved first and last residue. The order of the fields is J gene, V gene, clone size, D gene, CDR3 DNA, CDR3 protein. D genes are given only for firm matches. The size field is filled for only some rows; it gives once, few, many or a size class.

TRBJ2-5	TRBV24-1	-	TRBD2	TGTGCCACCAGTGATTTTACTAGCGGGCCCCAAGAGACCCAGTACTTC	CATSDFTSGPQETQYF
TRBJ1-1	TRBV9	once	TRBD1	TGTGCCAGCAGCGTAGAGGGGACAGGGGGGAGGACTGAAGCTTTCTTT	CASSVEGTGGRTEAFF
TRBJ1-5	TRBV3-1/TRBV3-2	-	-	TGTGCCAGCAGCCACCTCAGGGTTCAGCCCCAGCATTTT	CASSHLRVQPQHF
TRBJ2-4	TRBV19	-	-	TGTGCCTCCGGGGGGCTAGCCAAAAACATTCAGTACTTC	CASGGLAKNIQYF
TRBJ1-4	TRBV6-5	-	TRBD1	TGTGCCAGCAGACCAACAGGGGGCACTAATGAAAAACTGTTTTTT	CASRPTGGTNEKLFF
TRBJ2-3	TRBV27	-	TRBD1	TGTGCCAGCGCCCTAGGGGGCGCCCCGGGCACAGATACGCAGTATTTT	CASALGGAPGTDTQYF
TRBJ2-1	TRBV30	once	-	TGTGCCTGGATCGCGGTAGACAGGTCCTACAATGAGCAGTTCTTC	CAWIAVDRSYNEQFF
TRBJ1-1	TRBV10-2	-	TRBD1	TGCGCCAGCAGACCCAATCAGGGGGGTACTGAAGCTTTCTTT	CASRPNQGGTEAFF
TRBJ1-1	TRBV7-2	-	-	TGTGCCAGCAGCCAACTACCCACTGGAGCTTTCTTT	CASSQLPTGAFF
TRBJ1-2	TRBV28	-	TRBD1	TGTGCCACTAAGGGGGCGATAAACTATGGCTACACCTTC	CATKGAINYGYTF
TRBJ1-5	TRBV21-1	few	-	TGTGCCAGCATCAACAGGGGGCCCTGGGGTCAGCCCCAGCATTTT	CASINRGPWGQPQHF
TRBJ2-5	TRBV27	few	-	TGTGCCAGCAGAACTACAGAGACCCAGTACTTC	CASRTTETQYF
TRBJ2-5	TRBV27	once	-	TGTGCCAGCAGTCCCCGCCCCGAATCGCGGACCCAGTACTTC	CASSPRPESRTQYF
TRBJ1-1	TRBV5-4	-	-	TGTGCCAGCAGCCGAGGGGGACCAAACACTGAAGCTTTCTTT	CASSRGGPNTEAFF
TRBJ2-6	TRBV27	once	-	TGTGCCAGCAGTTCCGGACAGCTCTCTGGGGCCAACGTCCTGACTTTC	CASSSGQLSGANVLTF
TRBJ2-1	TRBV12-3/TRBV12-4	-	-	TGTGCCAGCAGTTTACGACTATTCAATGAGCAGTTCTTC	CASSLRLFNEQFF
TRBJ1-2	TRBV24-1	-	-	TGTGCCACCAGTGATCAGGGAGGGGGAAAACCCGATGGCTACACCTTC	CATSDQGGGKPDGYTF
TRBJ1-2	TRBV6-2/TRBV6-3	-	-	TGTGCCAGCAGTCCCGACGGGAGCTATGGCTACACCTTC	CASSPDGSYGYTF
TRBJ2-3	TRBV7-8	once	-	TGTGCCAGCAGCCTTAAGGGGACGCAGTATTTT	CASSLKGTQYF
TRBJ2-5	TRBV20-1	-	-	TGCAGTGCTAGTCTGGTAGCGCAAAGGCCCCCAGAGACCCAGTACTTC	CSASLVAQRPPETQYF
TRBJ2-3	TRBV5-1	-	TRBD2	TGCGCCAGCACCGGTCGGGCTAGCGGGGGGGACGATACGCAGTATTTT	CASTGRASGGDDTQYF
TRBJ1-2	TRBV28	-	-	TGTGCCAGCGGAGTCGGAGGCTACACCTTC	CASGVGGYTF
TRBJ1-2	TRBV9	-	TRBD1	TGTGCCAGCAGCGAGACAGGGGCGATAGGGGGCTACACCTTC	CASSETGAIGGYTF
TRBJ2-3	TRBV5-1	-	TRBD1	TGCGCCAGCAGCTCCACGGGACAGGGGGCAGATACGCAGTATTTT	CASSSTGQGADTQYF
TRBJ1-2	TRBV28	-	TRBD1	TGTGCCAGCAGACCAACAGGGGGCTACGGCTACACCTTC	CASRPTGGYGYTF
TRBJ2-7	TRBV5-4	once	-	TGTGCCAGCAGCTTGGCCCCAGGGGAGTACGAGCAGTACTTC	CASSLAPGEYEQYF
TRBJ1-1	TRBV5-4	-	-	TGTGCCAGCAGCCCGCAACAGTCCCTCCCTGGGGAAGCTTTCTTT	CASSPQQSLPGEAFF
TRBJ1-2	TRBV28	-	TRBD1	TGTGCCAGCAGTTCCCCCCTGGACAGGTCACGAGGCGGCTACACCTTC	CASSSPLDRSRGGYTF
TRBJ2-3	TRBV6-4	-	TRBD2	TGTGCCAGCAGTGAAAAAGCGGGATTAGGTACGCAGTATTTT	CASSEKAGLGTQYF
TRBJ1-5	TRBV23-1	-	-	TGCGCCAGCAGCCAGAAAGTCAGGGGGCCCCAGCATTTT	CASSQKVRGPQHF
TRBJ2-5	TRBV6-2/TRBV6-3	-	TRBD2	TGTGCCAGCATTTATAGCGGGAGACGCCAAGAGACCCAGTACTTC	CASIYSGRRQETQYF
TRBJ1-1	TRBV11-2	-	-	TGTGCCAGCAGCTCAGGACAGACCCCCGAAGCTTTCTTT	CASSSGQTPEAFF
TRBJ2-3	TRBV27	-	TRBD2	TGTGCCAGCAGTTTAAGCGGGACCACAGATACGCAGTATTTT	CASSLSGTTDTQYF
TRBJ1-2	TRBV6-6	-	TRBD1	TGTGCCAGCAGAGAAACAGGGGCTAACTATGGCTACACCTTC	CASRETGANYGYTF
TRBJ1-1	TRBV29-1	-	TRBD1	TGCAGCGTTGGGTGGGCAGGGGGAAGCACTGAAGCTTTCTTT	CSVGWAGGSTEAFF
TRBJ1-5	TRBV15	-	-	TGTGCCACCAGCAGAGACAGGGGCGTTGAGCCCCAGCATTTT	CATSRDRGVEPQHF
TRBJ2-7	TRBV25-1	-	-	TGTGCCAGCGGAGACGGCGGGGGCCCCTACGAGCAGTACTTC	CASGDGGGPYEQYF